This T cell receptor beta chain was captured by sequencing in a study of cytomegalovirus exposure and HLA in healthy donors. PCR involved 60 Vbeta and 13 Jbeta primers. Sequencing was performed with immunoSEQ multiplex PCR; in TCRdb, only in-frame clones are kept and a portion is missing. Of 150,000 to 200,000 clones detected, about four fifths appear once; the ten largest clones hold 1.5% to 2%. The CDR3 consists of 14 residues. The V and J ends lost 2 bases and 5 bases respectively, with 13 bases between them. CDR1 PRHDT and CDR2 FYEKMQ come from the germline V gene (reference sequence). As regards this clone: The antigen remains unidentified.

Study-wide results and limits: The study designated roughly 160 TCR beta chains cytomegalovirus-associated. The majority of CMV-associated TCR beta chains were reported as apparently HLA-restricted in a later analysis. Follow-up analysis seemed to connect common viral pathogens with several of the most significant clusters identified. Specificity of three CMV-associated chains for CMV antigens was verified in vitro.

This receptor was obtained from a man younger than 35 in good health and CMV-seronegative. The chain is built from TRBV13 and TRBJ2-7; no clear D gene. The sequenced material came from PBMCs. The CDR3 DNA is TGTGCCAGCAGCTTACCAACAGATCGGAACGAGCAGTACTTC. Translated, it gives CASSLPTDRNEQYF.